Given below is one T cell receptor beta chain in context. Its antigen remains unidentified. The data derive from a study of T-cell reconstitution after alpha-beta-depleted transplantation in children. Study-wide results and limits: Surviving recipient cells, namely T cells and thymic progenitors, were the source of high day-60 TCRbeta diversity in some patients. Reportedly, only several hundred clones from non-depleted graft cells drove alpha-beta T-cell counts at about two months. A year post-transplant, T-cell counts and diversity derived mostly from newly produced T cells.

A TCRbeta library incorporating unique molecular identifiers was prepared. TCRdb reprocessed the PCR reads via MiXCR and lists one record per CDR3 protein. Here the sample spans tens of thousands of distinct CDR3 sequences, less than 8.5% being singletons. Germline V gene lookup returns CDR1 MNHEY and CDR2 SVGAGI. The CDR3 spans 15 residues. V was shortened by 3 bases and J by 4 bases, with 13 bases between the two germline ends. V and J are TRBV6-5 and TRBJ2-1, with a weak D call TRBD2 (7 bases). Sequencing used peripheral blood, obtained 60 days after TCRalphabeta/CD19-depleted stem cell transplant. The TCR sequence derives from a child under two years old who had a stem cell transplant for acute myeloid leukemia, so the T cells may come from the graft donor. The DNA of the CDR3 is TGTGCCAGCAGTTATTCTGCGGGGGCGTACAATGAGCAGTTCTTC. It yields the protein CASSYSAGAYNEQFF.